The 3 T cell receptor beta chains reported below all come from one sample, sequenced in a study of blood T cells in healthy people across ages. Together with a sample-barcoded 5' primer, a J-beta primer mix was included in a second PCR lasting about 6 to 11 cycles. TCRdb reanalysed the 5' RACE reads using MiXCR and keeps one entry per CDR3 protein. This table holds approximately 790,000 distinct CDR3 sequences, around 62% found once. Sequencing was done on a sample of blood. These receptors came from a young man in good health.

This chain uses TRBV2 with TRBJ2-3; 9 nucleotides line up with TRBD2. Trimming at V came to 4 bases and at J to 1 base, leaving 3 bases not matched to a gene. CDR3 length: 15 amino acids. CDR1 and CDR2 (germline): SNHLY, FYNNEI. CDR3 sequence: CASSARTSGTDTQYF. The CDR3 DNA reads as TGTGCCAGCAGTGCACGGACTAGCGGCACAGATACGCAGTATTTT.

The genes are TRBV7-9 and TRBJ1-1; D is perhaps TRBD1 (6 bases). Trimming cost V 5 bases and J 12 bases, with 16 bases left between them. The CDR3 has 12 amino acids. Germline assignment: CDR1 SEHNR and CDR2 FQNEAQ (reference sequence). This CDR3 reads CASSRGGGGTFF. The CDR3 coding sequence is TGTGCCAGCAGCCGAGGCGGGGGCGGTACTTTCTTT.

The V and J genes are TRBV5-1 and TRBJ2-5, with D maybe TRBD1 (6 bases). CDR3 length equals 16 residues. Germline CDR1 reads SGHRS; CDR2 reads YFSETQ. V dropped 3 bases and J dropped 1 base, with 16 bases sitting between them. The CDR3 DNA sequence: TGCGCCAGCAGCTCTAACTTAAGGGGGTCCCAAGAGACCCAGTACTTC. Encoded protein: CASSSNLRGSQETQYF.